These 20 T cell receptor beta chains were all obtained from the same sample, sequenced in a study of long-term antiretroviral therapy in people with HIV. At survey level, the immunoSEQ assay was run in its v3.0 version. Clones were read by immunoSEQ multiplex PCR, and TCRdb kept only the in-frame ones, dropping some. The sample contains around 25,000 clones, about nine tenths of which appear only once. The source was unsorted PBMCs, collected 1.8 years before starting antiretroviral therapy. Receptor source: a man over 45 with HIV.

The chain links TRBV5-1 to TRBJ1-1; weak D call: TRBD1 (6 bases). The CDR3 is 14 residues long. Germline assignment: CDR1 SGHRS and CDR2 YFSETQ. Trimming left V 7 bases short and J 0 bases short, with 13 bases between. The CDR3 bases are TGCGCCAGCGAGACAGGCGCCATGAACACTGAAGCTTTCTTT. This codes for CASETGAMNTEAFF.

This clone occurred a few times. V is TRBV10-2 and J is TRBJ2-7, with D unclear. This CDR3 has 10 amino acids. V lost 3 bases and J 6 bases, leaving 3 bases between the germline ends. Germline V CDR1 and CDR2: WSHSY, SAAADI. DNA of the CDR3: TGCGCCAGCAGTGACAGCGAGCAGTACTTC. This gives the protein CASSDSEQYF.

The rearrangement links TRBV6-5 to TRBJ1-2, with D perhaps TRBD1 (6 bases). Trimming left V 2 bases short and J 5 bases short, with 12 bases between. Per the germline V gene, CDR1 is MNHEY and CDR2 is SVGAGI. CDR3 length equals 14 residues. The CDR3 loop is CASSYRARGYGYTF. In nucleotides, the CDR3 is TGTGCCAGCAGTTACAGGGCCAGGGGATATGGCTACACCTTC.

In its sample, this clone was seen once. This rearrangement joins TRBV5-1 to TRBJ2-1, with 10 positions matching TRBD1. Trimming took 3 bases from V and 15 from J; bases not matched to a gene: 12. Germline lookup yields CDR1 SGHRS and CDR2 YFSETQ. The CDR3 length is 14 residues. Written as DNA, the CDR3 is TGCGCCAGCAGCTCAAATGGGCCGGGACAGGGGCTGTTCTTC. It is translated as CASSSNGPGQGLFF.

V usage is TRBV7-6 and J usage is TRBJ2-2; D gene ambiguous. The CDR3 extends over 15 amino acids. The germline CDR1 and CDR2 sequences are SGHVS and FNYEAQ. V dropped 4 bases and J dropped 2 bases, with 11 bases sitting between them. The CDR3 loop is CASSSGSSNTGELFF. The CDR3 coding sequence is TGTGCCAGCAGCTCCGGGTCCTCAAACACCGGGGAGCTGTTTTTT.

The chain joins TRBV27 to TRBJ2-6, with 7 nucleotides matching TRBD1. Germline trimming cut 3 bases from V and 0 bases from J; bases unmatched to any gene: 5. CDR3 length: 17 residues. CDR1 is MNHEY, CDR2 SMNVEV, per germline (reference sequence). CDR3 in amino acids: CASSLAWDSSGANVLTF. DNA of the CDR3: TGTGCCAGCAGTTTGGCTTGGGACAGCTCTGGGGCCAACGTCCTGACTTTC.

CDR3 residues: CASSTPVGRVVTEAFF. In DNA form, the CDR3 reads TGTGCCAGCAGCACCCCCGTCGGCAGGGTGGTCACTGAAGCTTTCTTT. The gene calls are TRBV5-6 and TRBJ1-1, with a tentative D call TRBD1 (5 bases). V was cut by 4 bases and J by 4 bases, with 20 bases left in between. Germline V gene data show CDR1 as SGHDT and CDR2 as YYEEEE. This CDR3 is 16 amino acids long.

The J gene is TRBJ2-3, the V gene TRBV18; TRBD2 matches at 8 bases. Germline loops: CDR1 KGHSH, CDR2 LQKENI. The trim removed 0 bases at V and 4 bases at J, leaving 6 bases unmatched. CDR3 size: 16 residues. In nucleotides, the CDR3 is TGTGCCAGCTCACCACCCCGCGGGGGGCGGTCAGATACGCAGTATTTT. Translating it yields CASSPPRGGRSDTQYF.

The rearrangement uses TRBV23-1 and TRBJ2-5; D is uncertain. TRBV23-1 is sorted into the ORF group, with uncertain function. The CDR3 contains 13 residues. V lost 4 bases, J lost 3 bases, and 9 bases lay in between. The CDR3: CASSPAREETQYF. For the CDR3, the DNA is TGCGCCAGCAGTCCAGCCCGCGAAGAGACCCAGTACTTC.

The chain combines TRBV6-5 with TRBJ2-3; tentative D call: TRBD2 (6 bases). The CDR3 runs 16 residues. V lost 0 bases to trimming and J lost 3 bases, with 13 bases between them. Germline lookup yields CDR1 MNHEY and CDR2 SVGAGI. The CDR3 region is CASSYSRGALTDTQYF. For the CDR3, the DNA is TGTGCCAGCAGTTACTCGCGGGGAGCGTTGACAGATACGCAGTATTTT.

The chain combines TRBV5-1 with TRBJ1-3, with a weak D call TRBD1 (6 bases). There are 15 residues in the CDR3. Per the germline V gene, CDR1 is SGHRS and CDR2 is YFSETQ. Trimming left V 4 bases short and J 4 bases short, with 15 bases between. The CDR3 nucleotides read TGCGCCAGCAGCGCTACAGGGTCCGACGGAAACACCATATATTTT. It codes for CASSATGSDGNTIYF.

The chain is built from TRBV18 and TRBJ2-3, with D uncertain. Germline V lookup: CDR1 KGHSH, CDR2 LQKENI. Trimming left V 3 bases short and J 4 bases short, with 11 bases between. The CDR3 extends over 14 amino acids. CDR3: CASSPDRVSDTQYF. CDR3 coding DNA: TGTGCCAGCTCACCGGACCGGGTGTCAGATACGCAGTATTTT.

The chain combines TRBV27 with TRBJ2-5; 14 bases align to TRBD2. V lost 5 bases, J lost 5 bases, and 10 bases stayed unmatched. The CDR3 is made up of 17 amino acids. CDR1 and CDR2 from the germline V gene are MNHEY and SMNVEV (reference sequence). CDR3 sequence reads: CASSPGTSGRFGETQYF. In DNA, the CDR3 is TGTGCCAGCAGTCCAGGGACTAGCGGGAGATTCGGGGAGACCCAGTACTTC.

The V call is TRBV27, the J call TRBJ1-5; D is unresolved. The germline CDR1 and CDR2 sequences are MNHEY and SMNVEV (reference sequence). V lost 8 bases, J lost 6 bases, and 8 bases lay in between. CDR3 length equals 11 residues. CDR3 sequence (DNA): TGTGCCAGCCAGAGTACTCAGCCCCAGCATTTT. Protein: CASQSTQPQHF.

The chain couples TRBV5-4 to TRBJ2-1; 12 bases fit TRBD1. The germline V gene has CDR1 SGHNT and CDR2 YYREEE (reference sequence). After removal of 3 bases from V and 5 bases from J, the junction contained 3 bases not matched to a gene. The CDR3 length is 15 residues. The CDR3 region has the DNA TGTGCCAGCAGCTCGGGACAGGGGGCTAACAATGAGCAGTTCTTC. Protein product: CASSSGQGANNEQFF. Looking up the rest from reference TRBV5-4 and TRBJ2-1 gives the full variable domain: ETGVTQSPTHLIKTRGQQVTLRCSSQSGHNTVSWYQQALGQGPQFIFQYYREEENGRGNFPPRFSGLQFPNYSSELNVNALELDDSALYLCASSSGQGANNEQFFGPGTRLTVL.

The chain is built from TRBV7-9 and TRBJ1-2, with D possibly matching TRBD1 (6 bases). In germline, CDR1 is SEHNR, CDR2 FQNEAQ (reference sequence). This CDR3 is 14 amino acids long. V lost 5 bases and J 2 bases, leaving 12 bases between the germline ends. CDR3 in DNA: TGTGCCAGCAGCCTCGGGGGCCTCAACTATGGCTACACCTTC. Protein product: CASSLGGLNYGYTF.

The chain uses TRBV18 and TRBJ1-4; no definite D call. V was pared by 2 bases and J by 6 bases, with 13 bases between. Germline V lookup: CDR1 KGHSH, CDR2 LQKENI. The CDR3 spans 15 residues. The CDR3: CASSPRGERHEKLFF. The CDR3 bases are TGTGCCAGCTCACCAAGAGGAGAGAGACATGAAAAACTGTTTTTT.

In this sample, this clone turned up a few times. The chain combines TRBV2 with TRBJ2-7; 9 nucleotides align to TRBD2. The length of the CDR3 is 14 residues. V trimming: 6 bases; J trimming: 8 bases; junction bases outside the gene matches: 11. Germline-derived CDR1 and CDR2 are SNHLY and FYNNEI. The CDR3: CASSLAGTSSQQYF. The CDR3 region has the DNA TGTGCCAGCAGCCTTGCCGGGACTAGCTCCCAGCAGTACTTC.

This clone came up a few times. J is TRBJ2-1 and V is TRBV11-2; tentatively, D is TRBD1 (6 bases). Per germline, CDR1 SGHAT and CDR2 FQNNGV. This CDR3 contains 14 residues. With 0 bases removed from V and 7 bases from J, the gap between germline ends came to 10 bases. The CDR3 sequence: CASSLEAGTNEQFF. In DNA, the CDR3 is TGTGCCAGCAGCTTAGAAGCAGGGACAAATGAGCAGTTCTTC. The variable domain in full, with the rest retrieved from reference TRBV11-2 and TRBJ2-1, is EAGVAQSPRYKIIEKRQSVAFWCNPISGHATLYWYQQILGQGPKLLIQFQNNGVVDDSQLPKDRFSAERLKGVDSTLKIQPAKLEDSAVYLCASSLEAGTNEQFFGPGTRLTVL.

The V gene is TRBV7-3, the J gene TRBJ1-6; 9 bases fit TRBD1. The trim removed 11 bases at V and 7 bases at J, leaving 6 bases unmatched. The CDR3 length is 13 residues. CDR1 and CDR2 (germline): SGHTA, FQGTGA. The CDR3 here is CAGTGKDNSPLHF. The DNA of the CDR3 is TGTGCCGGGACAGGGAAGGACAATTCACCCCTCCACTTT.